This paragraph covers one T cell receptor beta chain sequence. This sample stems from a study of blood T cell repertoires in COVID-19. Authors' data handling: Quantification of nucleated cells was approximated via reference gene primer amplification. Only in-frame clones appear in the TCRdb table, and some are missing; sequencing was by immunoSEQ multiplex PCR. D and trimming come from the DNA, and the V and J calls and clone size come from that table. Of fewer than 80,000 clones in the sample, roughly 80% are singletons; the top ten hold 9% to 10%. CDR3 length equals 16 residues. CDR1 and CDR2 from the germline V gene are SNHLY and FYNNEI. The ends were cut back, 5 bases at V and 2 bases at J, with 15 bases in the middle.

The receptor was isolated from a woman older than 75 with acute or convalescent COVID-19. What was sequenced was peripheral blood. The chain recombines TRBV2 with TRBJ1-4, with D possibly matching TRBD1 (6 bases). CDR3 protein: CASSQGPGATNEKLFF. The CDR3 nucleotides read TGTGCCAGCAGTCAAGGACCAGGGGCGACTAATGAAAAACTGTTTTTT.